This T cell receptor (beta chain) is drawn from a study of prognosis after radiotherapy for stage I lung cancer. Overall study: Squamous cell carcinoma affected over 5 patients, adenocarcinoma twelve.

CDR3 of TCR beta was amplified from genomic DNA via a two-round multiplex PCR. Initially, in first-round PCR, primers specific to each TRBV and TRBJ gene were used. Via MiXCR, TCRdb re-called the multiplex PCR reads, giving one row per CDR3 protein. There are 20,000 or so distinct CDR3 sequences in the sample; approximately 45% occur only once, and roughly 30% lies in the top ten. Sample: PBMCs, taken before or after stereotactic body radiation therapy (not recorded which). The receptor comes from a donor of 50 years or more with non-small cell lung cancer.

CDR3 amino acids: CASSQERLSTNEKLFF. CDR3 DNA sequence: TGCGCCAGCAGCCAAGAGCGGCTGTCAACTAATGAAAAACTGTTTTTT. V and J are TRBV4-1 and TRBJ1-4, with unresolved D. Trimming pared 0 bases from V and 0 bases from J, leaving 8 bases between. The CDR3 is 16 amino acids. CDR1 and CDR2 (germline): MGHRA, YSYEKL.